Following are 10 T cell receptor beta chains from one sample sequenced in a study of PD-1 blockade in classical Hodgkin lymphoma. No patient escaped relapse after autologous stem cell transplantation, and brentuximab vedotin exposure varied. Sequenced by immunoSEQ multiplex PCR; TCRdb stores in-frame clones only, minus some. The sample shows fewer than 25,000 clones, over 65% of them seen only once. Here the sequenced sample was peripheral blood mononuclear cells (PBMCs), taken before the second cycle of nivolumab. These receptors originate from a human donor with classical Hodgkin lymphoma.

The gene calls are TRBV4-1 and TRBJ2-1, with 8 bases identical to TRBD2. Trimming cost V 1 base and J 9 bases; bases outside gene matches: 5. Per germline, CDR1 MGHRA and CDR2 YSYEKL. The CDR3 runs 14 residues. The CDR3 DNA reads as TGCGCCAGCAGCCAAGTTTCGGGGGGGGGTGAGCAGTTCTTC. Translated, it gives CASSQVSGGGEQFF.

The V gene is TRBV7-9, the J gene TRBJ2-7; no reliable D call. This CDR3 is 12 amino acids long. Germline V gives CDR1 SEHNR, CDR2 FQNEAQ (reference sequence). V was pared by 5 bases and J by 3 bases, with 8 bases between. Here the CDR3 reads CASSMANYEQYF. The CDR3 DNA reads TGTGCCAGCAGCATGGCTAACTACGAGCAGTACTTC.

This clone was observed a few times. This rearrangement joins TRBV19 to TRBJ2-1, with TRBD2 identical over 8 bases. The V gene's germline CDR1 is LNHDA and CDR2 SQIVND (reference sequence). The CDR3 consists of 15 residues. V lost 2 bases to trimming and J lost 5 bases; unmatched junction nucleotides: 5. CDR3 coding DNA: TGTGCCAGTAGTATACCCAGCGGGGGAAACAATGAGCAGTTCTTC. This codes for CASSIPSGGNNEQFF.

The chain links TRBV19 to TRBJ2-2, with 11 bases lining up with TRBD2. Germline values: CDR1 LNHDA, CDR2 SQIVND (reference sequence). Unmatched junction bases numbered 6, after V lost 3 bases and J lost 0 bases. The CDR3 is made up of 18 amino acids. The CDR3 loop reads CASSMRLAGGTNTGELFF. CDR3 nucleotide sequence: TGTGCCAGTAGTATGAGGCTAGCGGGAGGTACGAACACCGGGGAGCTGTTTTTT. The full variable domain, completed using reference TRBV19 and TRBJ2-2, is DGGITQSPKYLFRKEGQNVTLSCEQNLNHDAMYWYRQDPGQGLRLIYYSQIVNDFQKGDIAEGYSVSREKKESFPLTVTSAQKNPTAFYLCASSMRLAGGTNTGELFFGEGSRLTVL.

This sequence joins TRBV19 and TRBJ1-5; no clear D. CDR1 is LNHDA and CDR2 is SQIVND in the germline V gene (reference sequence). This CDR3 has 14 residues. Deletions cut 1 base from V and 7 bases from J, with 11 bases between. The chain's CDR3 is CASSIAEGSQPQHF. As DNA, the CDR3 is TGTGCCAGTAGTATAGCAGAAGGGAGCCAGCCCCAGCATTTT.

The CDR3 DNA reads TGCGCCAGCAGGGCTCCGGGACAGAGATCGAGCTATGAGCAGTTCTTC. Translation gives CASRAPGQRSSYEQFF. The chain links TRBV10-2 to TRBJ2-1; 7 bases match TRBD1. The CDR3 is 16 amino acids. After removal of 6 bases from V and 8 bases from J, the junction contained 16 bases not matched to a gene. The germline gives CDR1 WSHSY, CDR2 SAAADI.

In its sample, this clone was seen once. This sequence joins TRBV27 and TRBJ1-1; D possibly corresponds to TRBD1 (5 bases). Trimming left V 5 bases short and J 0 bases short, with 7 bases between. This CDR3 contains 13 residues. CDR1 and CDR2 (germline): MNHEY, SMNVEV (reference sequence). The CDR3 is CASSATVNTEAFF. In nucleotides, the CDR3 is TGTGCCAGCAGTGCGACAGTGAACACTGAAGCTTTCTTT.

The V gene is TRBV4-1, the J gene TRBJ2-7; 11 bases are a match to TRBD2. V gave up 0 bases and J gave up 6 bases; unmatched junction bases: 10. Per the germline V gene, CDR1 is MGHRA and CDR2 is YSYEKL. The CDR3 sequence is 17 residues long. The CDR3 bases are TGCGCCAGCAGCCAAGATCGGCCGGGACTAGCGGTACTCGAGCAGTACTTC. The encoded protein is CASSQDRPGLAVLEQYF.

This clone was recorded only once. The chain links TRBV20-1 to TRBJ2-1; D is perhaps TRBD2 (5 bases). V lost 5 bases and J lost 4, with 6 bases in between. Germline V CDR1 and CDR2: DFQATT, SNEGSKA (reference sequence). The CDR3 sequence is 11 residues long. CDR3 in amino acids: CSAQRYNEQFF. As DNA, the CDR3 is TGCAGTGCTCAGCGGTACAATGAGCAGTTCTTC.

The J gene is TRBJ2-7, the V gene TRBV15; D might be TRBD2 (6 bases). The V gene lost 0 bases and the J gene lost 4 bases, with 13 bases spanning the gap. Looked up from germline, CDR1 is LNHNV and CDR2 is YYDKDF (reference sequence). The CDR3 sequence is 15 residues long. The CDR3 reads CATSREASAGYEQYF. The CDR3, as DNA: TGTGCCACCAGCAGAGAGGCGTCGGCGGGGTACGAGCAGTACTTC.